A selection of T cell receptor beta chains follows, all from one sample in a study of blood T cells in healthy people across ages. TCRdb redid the calling of the 5' RACE reads with MiXCR, one entry per CDR3 protein. The repertoire holds approximately 800,000 distinct CDR3 sequences, roughly 53% seen once, with 40% to 50% in the top ten. Sequenced sample: blood. Receptor source: a man aged 80 or over in good health. Both conserved end residues are trimmed from each CDR3.

TRBV20-1,SAGGGGYYEQY
TRBV5-1,ASSLGGEDNSPLH
TRBV12-3/TRBV12-4,ASSIGQGAYNQPQH
TRBV29-1,SVEGGARSTDTQY
TRBV3-1,ASSQDFVSNQPQH
TRBV5-1,ASSSRDSYEQY
TRBV29-1,SGGAGGKETQY
TRBV5-1,ASSSPMAPSYNEQF
TRBV20-1,SAQGGYNRYAY
TRBV18,ASSPPRGEERTDTQY
TRBV7-7,ASSKRESSDTQY
TRBV5-5,ASGPSRARSYEQY
TRBV29-1,SVDTGDNEQF
TRBV27,ASSLSGVNQPQH
TRBV24-1,ATSDLNAGGPNEQF
TRBV20-1,SARDNSGRWGNEQF
TRBV18,ASSIQQGYEQY
TRBV28,ASSSGQGRQNYGYT
TRBV7-8,ASSTTGLTRDGYT
TRBV9,ASSFRTSGRPYEQY
TRBV7-2,ASSPELAGGRNEQF
TRBV7-2,ASSDGQGAGGYT